One sample yielded the 17 T cell receptor beta chains listed below, sequenced in a study of technical replicates of blood from a few donors. Using immunoSEQ multiplex PCR, the repertoire was profiled, and TCRdb retains in-frame clones only, with some absent. The table includes about 83,000 clones, 90% to 95% detected once. Sequenced input: T cells isolated from PBMCs. All receptors derive from a human donor in good health.

V gene TRBV7-6 combines with J gene TRBJ2-7, with D perhaps matching TRBD2 (6 bases). The germline V gene has CDR1 SGHVS and CDR2 FNYEAQ. The CDR3 length is 16 residues. V lost 2 bases and J 6 bases, leaving 20 bases between the germline ends. The CDR3 DNA reads as TGTGCCAGCAGCTTAAATGGCCGCGGGCGGGAAGGCGAGCAGTACTTC. Translated: CASSLNGRGREGEQYF.

This rearrangement joins TRBV13 to TRBJ2-3; 14 nucleotides align to TRBD2. CDR3 size: 16 residues. V was clipped by 5 bases and J by 5 bases; unmatched bases: 6. Germline V gene data show CDR1 as PRHDT and CDR2 as FYEKMQ (reference sequence). In DNA form, the CDR3 reads TGTGCCAGCAGCGACCTGGGACTAGCGGGAGTAGATACGCAGTATTTT. Amino acids: CASSDLGLAGVDTQYF.

The chain combines TRBV19 with TRBJ1-1, with 8 nucleotides matching TRBD1. The CDR3 is made up of 16 amino acids. CDR1 and CDR2 from the germline V gene are LNHDA and SQIVND (reference sequence). V lost 6 bases and J lost 3; bases outside the gene matches: 12. CDR3 region: CASSGKTGAGYTEAFF. The CDR3 region has the DNA TGTGCCAGTAGCGGGAAGACAGGGGCCGGTTACACTGAAGCTTTCTTT. The whole variable domain, remainder taken from reference TRBV19 and TRBJ1-1, is DGGITQSPKYLFRKEGQNVTLSCEQNLNHDAMYWYRQDPGQGLRLIYYSQIVNDFQKGDIAEGYSVSREKKESFPLTVTSAQKNPTAFYLCASSGKTGAGYTEAFFGQGTRLTVV.

The V call is TRBV29-1, the J call TRBJ1-2; 7 bases fit TRBD1. From germline, CDR1 is SQVTM and CDR2 ANQGSEA. With 0 bases clipped from V and 2 bases from J, the junction kept 3 bases outside the gene matches. The CDR3 runs 14 residues. CDR3 DNA sequence: TGCAGCGTTGAAGATCCGGACAGGAACTATGGCTACACCTTC. Translation: CSVEDPDRNYGYTF.

The chain carries TRBV4-1 and TRBJ1-2; D might be TRBD1 (5 bases). The CDR3 loop spans 14 amino acids. Trimming stripped 1 base from V and 4 bases from J, with 10 bases between. Germline lookup yields CDR1 MGHRA and CDR2 YSYEKL. The CDR3 sequence: CASSQAEGSYGYTF. Here the CDR3 DNA reads TGCGCCAGCAGCCAAGCGGAGGGGAGCTATGGCTACACCTTC.

This sequence joins TRBV7-2 and TRBJ2-4, with 9 bases matching TRBD1. Germline-derived CDR1 and CDR2 are SGHTA and FQGNSA. This CDR3 region has 15 residues. V trimming: 5 bases; J trimming: 6 bases; junction bases outside the gene matches: 8. DNA of the CDR3: TGTGCCAGCAGCACCCAGACAGGGGGGCTAAACATTCAGTACTTC. It specifies CASSTQTGGLNIQYF.

This chain's CDR3 is CASSLGQKPYGYTF. CDR3 nucleotide sequence: TGCGCCAGCAGCCTAGGACAGAAACCATATGGCTACACCTTC. The V call is TRBV5-1, the J call TRBJ1-2, with D possibly matching TRBD1 (6 bases). CDR3 length: 14 residues. The germline V gene encodes CDR1 SGHRS and CDR2 YFSETQ. Trimming cost V 4 bases and J 5 bases, with 15 bases left between them.

This clone showed up just once. This chain connects TRBV18 to TRBJ2-5; TRBD2 is a possible D gene (6 bases). The germline V and J ends were trimmed by 1 base and 10 bases, with 28 bases remaining between them. The germline gives CDR1 KGHSH, CDR2 LQKENI. The CDR3 consists of 18 residues. CDR3 residues: CASSPLTHRAGSIRLQYF. The CDR3 DNA reads as TGTGCCAGCTCACCACTGACCCATAGGGCCGGGAGTATCAGACTCCAGTACTTC.

The chain carries TRBV7-2 and TRBJ2-1; possibly TRBD1 for D (6 bases). Germline V gene sequence: CDR1 SGHTA, CDR2 FQGNSA. The V and J ends lost 1 base and 6 bases respectively, with 10 bases between them. The CDR3 extends over 14 amino acids. The CDR3 coding sequence is TGTGCCAGCAGCTTAGTCGGGACACCCAATGAGCAGTTCTTC. Its translation: CASSLVGTPNEQFF.

A note on this clone: The identical CDR3 is also encoded by other nucleotide sequences in the sample. This chain connects TRBV6-5 to TRBJ1-5; D not certain. The V end was cut by 0 bases, the J end by 6 bases, with 6 bases between. Germline CDR1 is MNHEY and CDR2 is SVGAGI. This CDR3 has 13 amino acids. The CDR3 spells CASSYSRGQPQHF. The CDR3 nucleotides are TGTGCCAGCAGTTACTCGCGGGGTCAGCCCCAGCATTTT.

The V and J genes are TRBV4-1 and TRBJ1-2; D may be TRBD1 (5 bases). CDR1 is MGHRA and CDR2 is YSYEKL in the germline V gene. The ends were cut back, 3 bases at V and 8 bases at J, with 16 bases in the middle. There are 14 residues in the CDR3. The CDR3 protein is CASSQGRAITGYTF. The CDR3 bases are TGCGCCAGCAGCCAGGGCAGGGCCATTACGGGCTACACCTTC.

CDR3 sequence (DNA): TGCGCCAGCAGCCAAGGACTAGCGGGACTTGAGACCCAGTACTTC. Amino acid sequence: CASSQGLAGLETQYF. V and J are TRBV5-1 and TRBJ2-5; 12 nucleotides line up with TRBD2. CDR3 length equals 15 residues. The trim removed 4 bases at V and 5 bases at J, leaving 6 bases unmatched. The germline V gene has CDR1 SGHRS and CDR2 YFSETQ.

The chain employs TRBV9 and TRBJ2-5; 7 bases map to TRBD1. Germline assignment: CDR1 SGDLS and CDR2 YYNGEE. This CDR3 spans 14 amino acids. V lost 0 bases, J lost 8 bases, and 7 bases stayed unmatched. The chain's CDR3 is CASSVEAGGLTQYF. CDR3 DNA sequence: TGTGCCAGCAGCGTAGAAGCAGGGGGATTAACCCAGTACTTC.

J is TRBJ2-3 and V is TRBV7-3, with 7 bases that match TRBD2. Germline V lookup: CDR1 SGHTA, CDR2 FQGTGA. V was clipped by 5 bases and J by 5 bases; unmatched bases: 7. CDR3 length equals 14 residues. The CDR3 loop reads CASSTGLGLDTQYF. The CDR3 DNA follows: TGTGCCAGCAGCACCGGACTAGGGTTAGATACGCAGTATTTT.

This clone was found a few times. The V and J genes are TRBV4-1 and TRBJ1-5; perhaps TRBD1 as D (6 bases). Trimming cost V 1 base and J 4 bases, with 17 bases left between them. CDR1 and CDR2 (germline): MGHRA, YSYEKL. The length of the CDR3 is 17 residues. The CDR3 region is CASSQGLRGGRNQPQHF. CDR3 in DNA: TGCGCCAGCAGCCAAGGCTTGAGGGGGGGCCGAAATCAGCCCCAGCATTTT.

The chain links TRBV18 to TRBJ1-5; 10 nucleotides match TRBD1. V shed 5 bases, J shed 4 bases, and the junction held 5 bases outside the gene matches. Germline V gives CDR1 KGHSH, CDR2 LQKENI. This CDR3 is 15 amino acids long. CDR3 coding DNA: TGTGCCAGCTCAGGAGGACAGGGGGTAAATCAGCCCCAGCATTTT. Protein product: CASSGGQGVNQPQHF.

The chain uses TRBV6-1 and TRBJ1-1, with a weak D call TRBD1 (5 bases). V was clipped by 7 bases and J by 10 bases, with 13 bases between them. The germline V gene has CDR1 MNHNS and CDR2 SASEGT. The CDR3 contains 11 residues. The CDR3, as DNA: TGTGCCAGCATTAGGGATAGGGGAGCTTTCTTT. It codes for CASIRDRGAFF.